A selection of T cell receptor beta chains follows, all from one sample in a study of blood T cells in healthy people across ages. Each CDR3 protein is one row after TCRdb ran MiXCR on the 5' RACE reads. This table holds roughly 730,000 distinct CDR3 sequences, more than 50% found once. Sequenced input: blood. The source of these receptors is a middle-aged man in good health. CDR3s include the opening cysteine and the closing phenylalanine or tryptophan. The D gene is left open where the match is weak. Rows give clone size only sometimes, using once, few, many, or a class for an expanded clone.

d_call	clone_size	v_call	j_call	cdr3_nt	cdr3_aa
.	.	TRBV7-7	TRBJ2-5	TGTGCCAGCAGCCCTGGGCCCCAGAGAGGGGAGACCCAGTACTTC	CASSPGPQRGETQYF
.	.	TRBV27	TRBJ2-7	TGTGCCAGCAGTCAATATAGGGGCAAGCAGTACTTC	CASSQYRGKQYF
.	.	TRBV5-1	TRBJ2-7	TGCGCCAGCAGCCCCGGGGACATCAACTACGAGCAGTACTTC	CASSPGDINYEQYF
.	once	TRBV13	TRBJ1-1	TGTGCCAGCAGCCGGGTAACAGGGAAGGCTGAAGCTTTCTTT	CASSRVTGKAEAFF
.	.	TRBV2	TRBJ2-1	TGTGCTCGCGCGGGTCTATCGGGCAATGAGCAGTTCTTC	CARAGLSGNEQFF
.	.	TRBV14	TRBJ2-6	TGTGCCAGCAGCCAGCAGGGGCTAGGGGCCAACGTCCTGACTTTC	CASSQQGLGANVLTF
.	few	TRBV3-1	TRBJ1-4	TGTGCCAGCAGCCACCGTCTTTCCTCCGAAAAACTGTTTTTT	CASSHRLSSEKLFF
.	.	TRBV7-9	TRBJ1-1	TGTGCCAGCAGCCGACCAGATGAAGCTTTCTTT	CASSRPDEAFF
TRBD2	.	TRBV29-1	TRBJ2-1	TGCAGCGCCTCAGGCGGACTAGCGGGAGGACCTAATGAGCAGTTCTTC	CSASGGLAGGPNEQFF
.	once	TRBV20-1	TRBJ1-1	TGCAGTGCTAGAACTGAAGCTTTCTTT	CSARTEAFF
.	.	TRBV12-3/TRBV12-4	TRBJ2-7	TGTGCCAGCAGACCGAGCTCCGACGAGCAGTACTTC	CASRPSSDEQYF
.	.	TRBV18	TRBJ2-5	TGTGCCAGCTCACCACGGACTGAGTTGGAGACCCAGTACTTC	CASSPRTELETQYF
.	.	TRBV6-4	TRBJ1-2	TGTGCCAGCAGTGACTCCGGGACGGCTCAGTATGGCTACACCTTC	CASSDSGTAQYGYTF
.	few	TRBV7-2	TRBJ2-7	TGTGCCAGCAGCTCCACTTCAGGGCCGTACGAGCAGTACTTC	CASSSTSGPYEQYF
.	.	TRBV9	TRBJ2-6	TGTGCCAGCAGCGTAGTTGGGGCCAACGTCCTGACTTTC	CASSVVGANVLTF
TRBD2	.	TRBV6-1	TRBJ2-7	TGTGCCAGCAGTGAAGAGGCTAGCGGGCCCTCCGGGGAGTACTTC	CASSEEASGPSGEYF
.	.	TRBV6-1	TRBJ2-7	TGTGCCAGCAGTGTAGATACAGGGAACTCCTACGAGCAGTACTTC	CASSVDTGNSYEQYF
.	.	TRBV15	TRBJ2-2	TGTGCCACCAGGAATCGACAGGGAGGTCTAACCGGGGAGCTGTTTTTT	CATRNRQGGLTGELFF
.	few	TRBV7-3	TRBJ2-5	TGTGCCAGCAGCTTTGGAGTTCGTAGTGAGGAGACCCAGTACTTC	CASSFGVRSEETQYF
.	.	TRBV10-3	TRBJ2-7	TGTGCCATCAGTGAGATACAGGGAGTCTACGAGCAGTACTTC	CAISEIQGVYEQYF
.	once	TRBV7-2	TRBJ1-2	TGTGCCAGCAGCTTCCCCGGTACCCCTGGCTACACCTTC	CASSFPGTPGYTF
.	.	TRBV2	TRBJ1-1	TGTGCCAGCAGCGCGACACCGAACACTGAAGCTTTCTTT	CASSATPNTEAFF
.	.	TRBV6-5	TRBJ2-1	TGTGCCAGCAGTTACGGAGCAGAGCAGTTCTTC	CASSYGAEQFF
.	.	TRBV10-3	TRBJ1-6	TGTGCCATCAGTGACGTCCAGCAGTCGGGCTCCTATAATTCACCCCTCCACTTT	CAISDVQQSGSYNSPLHF
.	.	TRBV5-1	TRBJ2-5	TGCGCCAGCAGTCGGCAGGGAGGTGACCAAGAGACCCAGTACTTC	CASSRQGGDQETQYF
.	few	TRBV25-1	TRBJ2-2	TGTGCCAGCGGGTCCGGCTTTGGCGGGGAGTTGTTTTTT	CASGSGFGGELFF